These 18 T cell receptor beta chains came from one sample sequenced in a study of T-cell memory formation after mild COVID-19. TCRdb analysed the 5' RACE reads with MiXCR anew, one entry per CDR3 protein. Among around 310,000 distinct CDR3 sequences, more than 20% were seen once, and the ten largest hold roughly a fifth. Source material: PBMCs or a T cell subset sorted from them (not recorded which). These receptors were taken from a man aged 18-30 years who had mild COVID-19 (a few samples of this study predate the infection). Cell type and time point are not known.

This clonotype was detected only once. The chain uses TRBV5-6 and TRBJ1-3; unclear D gene. This CDR3 comprises 16 residues. With 0 bases removed from V and 2 bases from J, the gap between germline ends came to 12 bases. The germline CDR1 and CDR2 sequences are SGHDT and YYEEEE. In nucleotides, the CDR3 is TGTGCCAGCAGCTTGGGACAAGTAGTGGCTGGAAACACCATATATTTT. This translates into CASSLGQVVAGNTIYF.

The rearrangement joins TRBV6-5 to TRBJ1-1; D is unresolved. The germline V and J ends were trimmed by 1 base and 1 base, with 4 bases remaining between them. The CDR3 has 13 amino acids. Germline values: CDR1 MNHEY, CDR2 SVGAGI. This CDR3 reads CASSYWGNTEAFF. The CDR3 DNA reads TGTGCCAGCAGTTACTGGGGGAACACTGAAGCTTTCTTT.

The chain links TRBV7-9 to TRBJ2-7; the match to TRBD1 covers 9 bases. Germline CDR1 is SEHNR and CDR2 is FQNEAQ (reference sequence). J gave up 6 bases and V 5 bases, and 5 bases lay outside the gene matches. This CDR3 region has 13 residues. The chain's CDR3 is CASSLGTGPEQYV. The CDR3 DNA follows: TGTGCCAGCAGCCTAGGGACAGGGCCCGAGCAGTACGTC.

The chain employs TRBV28 and TRBJ2-7, with 10 bases matching TRBD1. The germline CDR1 and CDR2 sequences are MDHEN and SYDVKM. After removal of 6 bases from V and 1 base from J, the junction contained 6 bases not matched to a gene. This CDR3 is built from 15 residues. The CDR3 loop reads CASSQLGQGSYEQYV. The DNA for the CDR3 is TGTGCCAGCAGCCAACTGGGACAGGGGTCCTACGAGCAGTACGTC.

This clonotype turned up a few times. This chain uses TRBV10-3 with TRBJ1-1; D gene ambiguous. The V end lost 4 bases, the J end lost 6 bases, and 12 bases lay between the germline ends. The CDR3 runs to 13 residues. Germline V gives CDR1 ENHRY, CDR2 SYGVKD. The CDR3 DNA is TGTGCCATCAGTGCCCTCCTCGACGCTGAAGCTTTCTTT. Translated, it gives CAISALLDAEAFF.

The rearrangement uses TRBV5-6 and TRBJ2-2, with 7 bases fitting TRBD1. This CDR3 region has 15 residues. V lost 4 bases and J lost 0; bases outside the gene matches: 3. The germline V gene has CDR1 SGHDT and CDR2 YYEEEE. As DNA, the CDR3 is TGTGCCAGCAGCACCGGGACAGCGAACACCGGGGAGCTGTTTTTT. Translated: CASSTGTANTGELFF.

The sample holds a few counts of this clonotype. CDR3 sequence (DNA): TGTGCCAGTATGGGGGGGTGGAACACTGAAGCTTTCTTT. The encoded protein is CASMGGWNTEAFF. J is TRBJ1-1 and V is TRBV19; possible D gene TRBD1, 5 bases. Trimming took off 7 bases at V and 1 base at J, with 10 bases between the two ends. Germline V CDR1 and CDR2: LNHDA, SQIVND (reference sequence). The CDR3 runs 13 residues.

This clonotype appeared a few times. V gene TRBV3-1 combines with J gene TRBJ1-1; a possible D gene is TRBD1 (5 bases). Trimming removed 1 base from V and 0 bases from J, with 15 bases in between. The CDR3 covers 17 residues. Looked up from germline, CDR1 is LGHDT and CDR2 is YNNKEL (reference sequence). CDR3 sequence reads: CASSQAETGRMNTEAFF. CDR3 in DNA: TGTGCCAGCAGCCAAGCCGAGACGGGACGGATGAACACTGAAGCTTTCTTT.

The chain couples TRBV7-3 to TRBJ2-3; possible D gene TRBD2, 6 bases. This CDR3 region has 15 residues. V was pared by 5 bases and J by 2 bases, with 14 bases between. Germline lookup yields CDR1 SGHTA and CDR2 FQGTGA. This CDR3 reads CASSPLGDSTDTQYF. The CDR3 DNA is TGTGCCAGCAGCCCCTTGGGGGACTCCACAGATACGCAGTATTTT.

V gene TRBV2 combines with J gene TRBJ2-5; maybe TRBD2 (6 bases). Trimming took 5 bases from V and 1 from J, leaving 8 bases between them. Germline V lookup: CDR1 SNHLY, CDR2 FYNNEI. This CDR3 region has 13 residues. CDR3 bases: TGTGCCAGCAGTCGGGGGACCCAAGAGACCCAGTACTTC. It specifies CASSRGTQETQYF.

A few counts support this clonotype. This chain joins TRBV11-2 and TRBJ1-2; D is perhaps TRBD1 (6 bases). Between the trimmed V and J ends, which lost 5 bases and 4 bases, there was a span of 11 bases. CDR1 SGHAT and CDR2 FQNNGV come from the germline V gene. CDR3 length: 13 residues. The CDR3 loop is CASSADSSYGYTF. For the CDR3, the DNA is TGTGCCAGCAGCGCGGACAGCAGCTATGGCTACACCTTC.

The chain combines TRBV6-5 with TRBJ1-5; TRBD1 aligns across 9 bases. Looked up from germline, CDR1 is MNHEY and CDR2 is SVGAGI. The CDR3 contains 14 residues. J was trimmed by 6 bases and V by 5 bases; bases with no gene match: 5. In DNA form, the CDR3 reads TGTGCCAGCAGTCAAGGGACAGGGAGTCAGCCCCAGCATTTT. It is translated as CASSQGTGSQPQHF.

This chain joins TRBV4-3 and TRBJ2-3; 8 bases are shared with TRBD2. The junction had 3 bases not matched to a gene; V was cut back by 0 bases and J by 1 base. CDR1 is LGHNA, CDR2 YSLEER, per germline. This CDR3 spans 16 amino acids. The chain's CDR3 is CASSQDSSGRTDTQYF. For the CDR3, the DNA is TGCGCCAGCAGCCAAGACTCTAGCGGGCGCACAGATACGCAGTATTTT.

This clonotype was seen a handful of times. The rearrangement uses TRBV7-3 and TRBJ2-5, with TRBD1 identical over 9 bases. The CDR3 contains 15 residues. In germline, CDR1 is SGHTA, CDR2 FQGTGA. V trimming: 1 base; J trimming: 6 bases; junction bases outside the gene matches: 6. CDR3 in DNA: TGTGCCAGCAGCTTAATGGGACAGGGTGGTCAGACCCAGTACTTC. This gives the protein CASSLMGQGGQTQYF.

The CDR3 nucleotides are TGTGCCAGCGCCCGGGGGGTTAGCACAGATACGCAGTATTTT. As protein: CASARGVSTDTQYF. The rearrangement uses TRBV12-3 or TRBV12-4 and TRBJ2-3; 7 bases are shared with TRBD2. Unmatched junction bases numbered 5, after V lost 8 bases and J lost 0 bases. The CDR3 has 14 residues.

This clonotype was counted only a few times. The rearrangement joins TRBV24-1 to TRBJ2-3; a possible D gene is TRBD2 (7 bases). Per germline, CDR1 KGHDR and CDR2 SFDVKD. V was cut by 0 bases and J by 4 bases, with 13 bases left in between. CDR3 length equals 16 residues. The CDR3 DNA sequence: TGTGCCACCAGTGATTTGCGGGGGGCGCAGCCAGATACGCAGTATTTT. Translation gives CATSDLRGAQPDTQYF.

The chain combines TRBV28 with TRBJ2-1, with TRBD1 identical over 8 bases. Looked up from germline, CDR1 is MDHEN and CDR2 is SYDVKM. The CDR3 has 13 amino acids. The V gene end was trimmed by 2 bases and the J gene end by 6 bases; junction bases not matched to a gene: 0. The CDR3 bases are TGTGCCAGCAGTTTACAGGGGGCCAATGAGCAGTTCTTC. Amino acid sequence: CASSLQGANEQFF.

This chain uses TRBV9 with TRBJ2-1; possible D gene TRBD1, 6 bases. V was cut by 2 bases and J by 8 bases, with 14 bases left in between. Germline V CDR1 and CDR2: SGDLS, YYNGEE. This CDR3 is built from 14 residues. Written as DNA, the CDR3 is TGTGCCAGCAGCGTCTGGGGCAGGGGTGATGAGCAGTTCTTC. It yields the protein CASSVWGRGDEQFF. Complete variable domain (other parts from reference TRBV9 and TRBJ2-1): DSGVTQTPKHLITATGQRVTLRCSPRSGDLSVYWYQQSLDQGLQFLIQYYNGEERAKGNILERFSAQQFPDLHSELNLSSLELGDSALYFCASSVWGRGDEQFFGPGTRLTVL.